This T cell receptor beta chain originates from a study of cytomegalovirus exposure and HLA in healthy donors. Study-wide results and caveats: There were some public TCRs occurring in many donors, but most TCR sequences were rare. Reported results showed that the classifier diagnosed cytomegalovirus status with high specificity and sensitivity. Cytomegalovirus-associated status was assigned to some 160 TCR beta chains.

Profiled with immunoSEQ multiplex PCR; TCRdb holds only in-frame clones, not every one. In the table there are under 140,000 clones, roughly 89% of which are singletons. A note on this clone: Antigen: not known.

V lost 2 bases, J lost 0 bases, and 10 bases lay in between. The CDR3 spans 15 residues. Looked up from germline, CDR1 is SEHNR and CDR2 is FQNEAQ (reference sequence). The clonotype comes from a young woman in good health and CMV-seronegative. Sequenced input: PBMCs. The chain links TRBV7-9 to TRBJ1-1; no reliable D call. The CDR3, as DNA: TGTGCCAGCAGCTTAACGCCTAGTATGAACACTGAAGCTTTCTTT. It specifies CASSLTPSMNTEAFF.